These 19 T cell receptor beta chains originate from one sample sequenced in a study of blood T cell repertoires in COVID-19 (dated by TCRdb to the early 2020s). Libraries came from the immunoSEQ multiplex PCR assay. Entries here come from immuneACCESS through TCRdb and include only in-frame sequences with V and J called. Some clones fail to appear in such tables; in the studies checked, an unresolved V gene covers under half of the shortfall, and the cause of the remainder is unknown. Within this sample are tens of thousands of clones, with roughly 82% of them counted one time only. The ten largest clonotypes hold 5.5% to 7.5% of the sample. The sequencing sample was made of peripheral blood. These receptors all come from a man over 45 with active or convalescent COVID-19.

This chain uses TRBV6-1 with TRBJ2-3; 7 nucleotides align to TRBD1. The CDR3 extends over 14 amino acids. Trimming cost V 1 base and J 6 bases; bases outside gene matches: 4. CDR1 is MNHNS, CDR2 SASEGT, per germline. The CDR3 DNA sequence: TGTGCCAGCAGTGAAGGGACAGGCGTCGATACGCAGTATTTT. Protein sequence: CASSEGTGVDTQYF.

This chain links TRBV28 with TRBJ1-6, with 9 bases lining up with TRBD1. The trim removed 6 bases at V and 9 bases at J, leaving 6 bases unmatched. The CDR3 has 14 residues. CDR1 MDHEN and CDR2 SYDVKM come from the germline V gene. The CDR3 nucleotides read TGTGCCAGCAGGGAACAGGGGGCCGGTTCACCCCTCCACTTT. This gives the protein CASREQGAGSPLHF.

In the case of this clone: Other DNA sequences of this sample code for an identical CDR3. The chain employs TRBV5-4 and TRBJ2-5; tentative D call: TRBD1 (6 bases). This CDR3 is built from 15 residues. Germline CDR1 and CDR2: SGHNT and YYREEE (reference sequence). V lost 2 bases to trimming and J lost 3 bases, with 14 bases between them. CDR3 residues: CASSLAGAGEETQYF. The CDR3 DNA reads as TGTGCCAGCAGCTTAGCAGGGGCAGGGGAAGAGACCCAGTACTTC.

The chain carries TRBV28 and TRBJ2-2, with TRBD1 matching over 7 bases. The germline CDR1 and CDR2 sequences are MDHEN and SYDVKM. This CDR3 has 12 residues. J gave up 5 bases and V 7 bases, and 1 base lay outside the gene matches. The CDR3: CASNRGTGELFF. Here the CDR3 DNA reads TGTGCCAGCAACAGGGGTACCGGGGAGCTGTTTTTT.

V gene TRBV11-2 combines with J gene TRBJ2-7; perhaps TRBD2 as D (6 bases). Trimming removed 5 bases at V and 0 bases at J, with 11 bases between. Looked up from germline, CDR1 is SGHAT and CDR2 is FQNNGV. The CDR3 contains 14 residues. CDR3 sequence (DNA): TGTGCCAGCAGCCGGGACGGGAGCTCCTACGAGCAGTACTTC. It is translated as CASSRDGSSYEQYF.

The chain combines TRBV5-1 with TRBJ2-7; the match to TRBD1 covers 9 bases. Trimming took 1 base from V and 3 from J; bases not matched to a gene: 2. There are 14 residues in the CDR3. Per the germline V gene, CDR1 is SGHRS and CDR2 is YFSETQ. CDR3 region: CASSLSDRGYEQYF. CDR3 bases: TGCGCCAGCAGCTTGTCGGACAGGGGCTACGAGCAGTACTTC.

The chain couples TRBV11-2 to TRBJ2-7, with a tentative D call TRBD2 (6 bases). The CDR3 is 14 amino acids. Trimming shortened V by 1 base and J by 4 bases, and 11 bases separated the two germline ends. The germline gives CDR1 SGHAT, CDR2 FQNNGV. The CDR3 loop is CASSLGVGGYEQYV. The CDR3 region has the DNA TGTGCCAGCAGCTTAGGGGTGGGGGGTTACGAGCAGTACGTC.

This chain uses TRBV5-4 with TRBJ1-2; 7 bases match TRBD1. Trimming removed 9 bases from V and 4 bases from J; junction bases left unmatched: 9. CDR1 and CDR2 from the germline V gene are SGHNT and YYREEE (reference sequence). This CDR3 has 13 amino acids. This CDR3 reads CATGPGDSYGYTF. CDR3 DNA sequence: TGTGCCACCGGACCAGGGGACAGCTATGGCTACACCTTC.

The chain uses TRBV9 and TRBJ2-5; perhaps TRBD1 as D (5 bases). The CDR3 runs to 18 residues. Trimming took 1 base from V and 5 from J, leaving 24 bases between them. CDR1 is SGDLS, CDR2 YYNGEE, per germline. The CDR3 bases are TGTGCCAGCAGCGTAAGTTCAAAAGTTAGGGGCTTGATGGAGACCCAGTACTTC. Its protein is CASSVSSKVRGLMETQYF.

The rearrangement joins TRBV2 to TRBJ2-3; TRBD1 is a possible D gene (5 bases). Trimming stripped 4 bases from V and 4 bases from J, with 12 bases between. This CDR3 comprises 14 residues. CDR1 is SNHLY and CDR2 is FYNNEI in the germline V gene. The DNA for the CDR3 is TGTGCCAGCAGTGTTTCGGTGGGGCCAGATACGCAGTATTTT. This translates into CASSVSVGPDTQYF.

In its sample, this clone was seen once. This chain uses TRBV6-6 with TRBJ1-5, with a possible D match to TRBD1 (6 bases). CDR3 length: 15 amino acids. CDR1 and CDR2 from the germline V gene are MNHNY and SVGAGI (reference sequence). With 5 bases removed from V and 1 base from J, the gap between germline ends came to 12 bases. The CDR3 reads CASSRGGYSNQPQHF. DNA for the CDR3: TGTGCCAGCAGTCGAGGGGGGTACAGCAATCAGCCCCAGCATTTT.

V usage is TRBV11-3 and J usage is TRBJ2-5; tentative D call: TRBD2 (6 bases). Trimming removed 5 bases from V and 3 bases from J, with 10 bases in between. The germline CDR1 and CDR2 sequences are SGHNT and YENEEA. The CDR3 length is 13 residues. CDR3 DNA: TGTGCCAGCAGCCTTGGGGGGAAAGAGACCCAGTACTTC. Translating it yields CASSLGGKETQYF. The entire variable domain, with the rest obtained from reference TRBV11-3 and TRBJ2-5, is as follows: EAGVVQSPRYKIIEKKQPVAFWCNPISGHNTLYWYLQNLGQGPELLIRYENEEAVDDSQLPKDRFSAERLKGVDSTLKIQPAELGDSAVYLCASSLGGKETQYFGPGTRLLVL.

The gene calls are TRBV19 and TRBJ2-6, with 7 nucleotides matching TRBD1. Germline V lookup: CDR1 LNHDA, CDR2 SQIVND (reference sequence). Trimming took 5 bases from V and 0 from J; bases not matched to a gene: 4. This CDR3 is built from 16 residues. The CDR3 region has the DNA TGTGCCAGTAGTTCGGGACAGCACTCTGGGGCCAACGTCCTGACTTTC. Its protein is CASSSGQHSGANVLTF.

The DNA for the CDR3 is TGTGCCACCAGTGATGGGGGGGTCGGGCCCCAGCATTTT. Protein product: CATSDGGVGPQHF. The chain joins TRBV24-1 to TRBJ1-5; tentative D call: TRBD1 (5 bases). The ends were cut back, 3 bases at V and 9 bases at J, with 11 bases in the middle. Germline CDR1 KGHDR, CDR2 SFDVKD. CDR3 length: 13 amino acids.

J is TRBJ2-1 and V is TRBV30, with 12 bases lining up with TRBD2. The V gene's germline CDR1 is GTSNPN and CDR2 SVGIG (reference sequence). This CDR3 has 14 residues. The V and J ends lost 4 bases and 6 bases, in that order; junction bases with no gene match: 4. CDR3 bases: TGTGCCTGGACTGCTAGCGGGGGGGCCAATGAGCAGTTCTTC. Residues: CAWTASGGANEQFF.

This chain links TRBV5-4 with TRBJ1-6, with 7 bases lining up with TRBD1. Germline V lookup: CDR1 SGHNT, CDR2 YYREEE (reference sequence). Unmatched junction bases numbered 10, after V lost 4 bases and J lost 6 bases. CDR3 length: 16 residues. CDR3 DNA sequence: TGTGCCAGCAGCCTGGACAGGCCGCCTTCTAATTCACCCCTCCACTTT. It specifies CASSLDRPPSNSPLHF.

This chain connects TRBV10-3 to TRBJ1-2; D might be TRBD1 (6 bases). With 6 bases removed from V and 1 base from J, the gap between germline ends came to 12 bases. The CDR3 contains 14 residues. CDR1 is ENHRY, CDR2 SYGVKD, per germline. CDR3: CAISIEGVNYGYTF. CDR3 nucleotide sequence: TGTGCCATCAGCATAGAGGGGGTTAACTATGGCTACACCTTC.

The chain carries TRBV6-1 and TRBJ1-5; TRBD1 is a possible D gene (6 bases). From germline, CDR1 is MNHNS and CDR2 SASEGT. The V gene lost 2 bases and the J gene lost 9 bases, with 11 bases spanning the gap. This CDR3 region has 13 residues. For the CDR3, the DNA is TGTGCCAGCAGTGAATCAGGGGTTTGGCCCCAGCATTTT. This sequence encodes CASSESGVWPQHF.

In DNA, the CDR3 is TGTGCCCCGACAGGGGGTCGAACGGGGGGGAACTCAGATACGCAGTATTTT. Protein: CAPTGGRTGGNSDTQYF. V and J are TRBV27 and TRBJ2-3; D is perhaps TRBD1 (9 bases). Trimming took 11 bases from V and 4 from J, leaving 28 bases between them. Germline-derived CDR1 and CDR2 are MNHEY and SMNVEV (reference sequence). The CDR3 has 17 amino acids.